Below, one TCR beta chain is given with its context. Its antigen is not identified. The sample comes from a study of shared clonotypes between healthy human individuals. Splitting of CD4+ cells produced CD45RA+ naive and CD45RA-negative memory subsets. The table came from immunoSEQ multiplex PCR; TCRdb's copy has only in-frame clones and leaves some out. The sample lists millions of clones, around 95% occurring once. General study points: Estimated richness was generally greater in naive than memory subsets. The sharing of about 5.3% of naive CD4 clonotypes was seen across a few donors.

Germline V gene data show CDR1 as MNHNY and CDR2 as SVGAGI (reference sequence). CDR3 length: 13 residues. V dropped 7 bases and J dropped 1 base, with 10 bases sitting between them. The clonotype comes from a man between 18 and 35 years old in good health. Sequencing was done on a sample of naive CD4+ T cells sorted from blood. The subset here: CD45RA+ positively selected. The chain carries TRBV6-6 and TRBJ1-1; D call uncertain. The CDR3 loop reads CASKGRPNTEAFF. The CDR3 DNA reads TGTGCCAGCAAAGGCAGGCCGAACACTGAAGCTTTCTTT.